This T cell receptor (beta chain) appears in the sequencing data of a study of stem cell transplantation in POMP-related autoinflammatory disease. Germline V lookup: CDR1 ENHRY, CDR2 SYGVKD. Trimming left V 4 bases short and J 7 bases short, with 7 bases between. The CDR3 has 11 residues. Only in-frame clones appear in the TCRdb table, and some are missing; sequencing was by immunoSEQ multiplex PCR. The sample holds some 68,000 clones; roughly 93% are singletons and the top ten take about 0.7%. The source was CD4+ T cells from PBMCs, collected after stem cell transplantation. The rearrangement joins TRBV10-3 to TRBJ1-2; unclear D gene. The receptor's source is a human patient with POMP-related autoinflammation and immune dysregulation (PRAID). Some of these T cells may belong to the graft donor. The CDR3 sequence: CAISVLGGYTF. CDR3 in DNA: TGTGCCATCAGTGTTCTAGGTGGCTACACCTTC.